This TCR beta chain was recovered during a study of shared clonotypes between healthy human individuals. Study background: Three CD4 naive, three CD4 memory, two CD8 naive and one CD8 memory plate were used per donor.

Data came from immunoSEQ multiplex PCR; TCRdb stores just in-frame clones and leaves some out. The profile shows hundreds of thousands of clones, around two thirds of them singletons. CDR3 length equals 14 residues. V dropped 4 bases and J dropped 5 bases, with 17 bases sitting between them. CDR1 and CDR2 (germline): SQVTM, ANQGSEA. This clone occurred once. Its antigen is unidentified. Study-wide results and caveats: Apart from blood, nothing was sampled; tissue repertoires likely differ. Generation probabilities were higher for clonotypes shared across all four sorted-subset donors than for unshared ones.

All donors were Caucasian adults living in Nashville, Tennessee. The TCR originated in a young woman in good health. J is TRBJ2-5 and V is TRBV29-1, with D perhaps being TRBD1 or TRBD2 (5 bases each). Sequencing input: memory CD4+ T cells sorted from blood. This sample's subset: CD45RA-negative fraction. CDR3 coding DNA: TGCAGCGTTGCAGGACACGGGGCGAGGGAGACCCAGTACTTC. Encoded protein: CSVAGHGARETQYF.